The present T cell receptor beta chain was sequenced within a study of graft-versus-host responses after intestinal transplantation. Turning to the study itself: Induction using anti-thymocyte globulin, followed by tacrolimus and steroids for 3 to 4 years, was given to all recipients.

The study, taken as a whole, reports: Analysis identified GvH clones in recipient marrow, with some appearing first in ileum or blood. Clonal ratios of graft-versus-host to host-versus-graft in allografts were high for patients exhibiting graft-donor T cell macrochimerism.

At the end of the reaction, proliferating CFSE-low CD3+CD4+ and CD3+CD8+ responders were sorted. This clone rates as medium-sized. Additional DNA sequences in this sample encode the identical CDR3. The germline CDR1 and CDR2 sequences are MNHNS and SASEGT. This CDR3 comprises 16 residues. The V end lost 1 base, the J end lost 2 bases, and 12 bases lay between the germline ends. TCRdb keeps only in-frame clones here, not all; method: immunoSEQ multiplex PCR. The table has more than 12,000 clones, roughly a third seen once. The receptor comes from a human patient who received an intestinal transplant. This specimen consisted of alloreactive CD4+ T cells from a mixed lymphocyte reaction culture, obtained before intestinal transplant. Noted subset: CFSE-low proliferating T cells sorted from roughly 6-day pre-transplant mixed lymphocyte reaction (GvH or HvG direction). The J gene is TRBJ1-5, the V gene TRBV6-1; possible D gene TRBD1, 5 bases. The CDR3 loop is CASSEVGRGRNQPQHF. The CDR3 region has the DNA TGTGCCAGCAGTGAAGTTGGGAGGGGTCGCAATCAGCCCCAGCATTTT.